This T cell receptor beta chain was observed in a study of response to subunit inactivated influenza vaccine. Each CDR3 protein gets one entry after TCRdb re-called the RT-PCR reads with MiXCR. This table holds approximately 530,000 distinct CDR3 sequences, approximately 13% found once. This clonotype was found a few times. Its antigen is not identified. Whole-study results and caveats: Only a handful of new T cells, the authors suggested, are recruited with each seasonal influenza vaccination.

Germline V gene data show CDR1 as MNHEY and CDR2 as SVGAGI. With 1 base removed from V and 4 bases from J, the gap between germline ends came to 8 bases. This CDR3 is 15 amino acids long. The material sequenced was PBMCs from blood, taken 40 to 50 days after vaccination. The gene calls are TRBV6-5 and TRBJ2-6; D remains unclear. The clonotype originates from a man aged 45-65 years who received an inactivated influenza vaccine. The CDR3: CASSYLIAGANVLTF. The DNA of the CDR3 is TGTGCCAGCAGTTACTTGATAGCAGGGGCCAACGTCCTGACTTTC.